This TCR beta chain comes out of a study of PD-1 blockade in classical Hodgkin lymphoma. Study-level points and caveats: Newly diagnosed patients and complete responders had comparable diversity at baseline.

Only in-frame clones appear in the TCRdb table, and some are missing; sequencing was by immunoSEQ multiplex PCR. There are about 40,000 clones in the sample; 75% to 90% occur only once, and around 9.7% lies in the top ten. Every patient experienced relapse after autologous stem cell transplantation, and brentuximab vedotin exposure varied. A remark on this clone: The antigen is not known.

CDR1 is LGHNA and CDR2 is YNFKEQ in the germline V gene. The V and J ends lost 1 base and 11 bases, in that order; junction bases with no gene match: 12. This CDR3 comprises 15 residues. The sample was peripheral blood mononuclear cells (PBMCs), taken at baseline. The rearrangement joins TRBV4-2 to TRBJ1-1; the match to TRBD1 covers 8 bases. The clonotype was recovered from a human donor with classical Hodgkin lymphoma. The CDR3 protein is CASSQVTTGETGAFF. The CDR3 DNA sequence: TGTGCCAGCAGCCAAGTTACGACAGGGGAGACGGGGGCTTTCTTT.